What follows are 18 T cell receptor beta chains derived from one specimen sequenced in a study of T cell responses to AZD1222 COVID-19 vaccine. Sequenced by immunoSEQ multiplex PCR; TCRdb stores in-frame clones only, minus some. The sample consists of about 140,000 clones, 90% to 95% of them appearing once. The material was peripheral blood, obtained on day 0 of AZD1222 vaccination. The receptor source for this set is an adult in good health.

The gene calls are TRBV6-4 and TRBJ2-1; D gene unclear. CDR1 is MRHNA and CDR2 is SNTAGT in the germline V gene. CDR3 length equals 16 residues. V lost 0 bases and J 3 bases, leaving 12 bases between the germline ends. Written as DNA, the CDR3 is TGTGCCAGCAGTGACTCTGCGGTAGGTGACTACAATGAGCAGTTCTTC. The encoded protein is CASSDSAVGDYNEQFF.

This clone turned up a few times. The chain employs TRBV19 and TRBJ1-1, with a possible D match to TRBD1 (5 bases). Germline V gene sequence: CDR1 LNHDA, CDR2 SQIVND (reference sequence). This CDR3 has 16 amino acids. V lost 4 bases to trimming and J lost 2 bases, with 17 bases between them. CDR3 nucleotide sequence: TGTGCCAGTAGTACGACGGGGGACTCCCCCAACACTGAAGCTTTCTTT. Encoded protein: CASSTTGDSPNTEAFF.

To note about this clone: Within the sample, other DNA sequences also encode this same CDR3. The chain links TRBV6-5 to TRBJ1-4; perhaps TRBD1 as D (5 bases). With 5 bases removed from V and 6 bases from J, the gap between germline ends came to 10 bases. The germline gives CDR1 MNHEY, CDR2 SVGAGI. The CDR3 runs 13 residues. CDR3 in DNA: TGTGCCAGCAGTAGGGACCTGGATGAAAAACTGTTTTTT. Translated, it gives CASSRDLDEKLFF.

This clone has a single count. Here the CDR3 reads CASTSGDVQPQHF. CDR3 bases: TGTGCCAGTACCAGCGGGGATGTTCAGCCCCAGCATTTT. The chain has TRBV19 and TRBJ1-5; no reliable D call. The V end lost 7 bases, the J end lost 6 bases, and 13 bases lay between the germline ends. CDR1 and CDR2 (germline): LNHDA, SQIVND (reference sequence). CDR3 length: 13 amino acids.

The V gene is TRBV19, the J gene TRBJ1-2; a weak D match, TRBD1 (5 bases). V was trimmed by 4 bases and J by 6 bases, leaving 9 bases between them. The CDR3 loop spans 12 amino acids. Looked up from germline, CDR1 is LNHDA and CDR2 is SQIVND (reference sequence). The CDR3 region has the DNA TGTGCCAGTAGTAGCCAGGGCCATGGCTACACCTTC. Residues: CASSSQGHGYTF.

The genes are TRBV6-2 or TRBV6-3 and TRBJ2-7; unclear D gene. Germline V gene lookup returns CDR1 MNHEY and CDR2 SVGEGT. The CDR3 extends over 13 amino acids. V was shortened by 3 bases and J by 3 bases, with 9 bases between the two germline ends. The CDR3: CASSYSTYYEQYF. The CDR3 nucleotides read TGTGCCAGCAGTTATTCGACTTACTACGAGCAGTACTTC.

The J gene is TRBJ1-2, the V gene TRBV7-9; D is uncertain. This CDR3 spans 15 amino acids. CDR1 is SEHNR and CDR2 is FQNEAQ in the germline V gene (reference sequence). V lost 0 bases and J lost 0, with 8 bases in between. As DNA, the CDR3 is TGTGCCAGCAGCTTAGCCCGGGGAGCTAACTATGGCTACACCTTC. Protein sequence: CASSLARGANYGYTF.

V is TRBV6-2 or TRBV6-3 and J is TRBJ1-5; D might be TRBD1 (5 bases). The CDR3 is 14 residues long. CDR1 and CDR2 (germline): MNHEY, SVGEGT. V was cut by 5 bases and J by 5 bases, with 13 bases left in between. The chain's CDR3 is CASSTGGLYQPQHF. CDR3 coding DNA: TGTGCCAGCAGTACCGGGGGACTTTATCAGCCCCAGCATTTT.

V is TRBV11-2 and J is TRBJ1-2; D call uncertain. V was clipped by 4 bases and J by 3 bases, with 15 bases between them. The CDR3 spans 15 residues. Per the germline V gene, CDR1 is SGHAT and CDR2 is FQNNGV. CDR3 protein: CASSSPGLPYYGYTF. In DNA, the CDR3 is TGTGCCAGCAGCTCCCCCGGCCTCCCCTACTATGGCTACACCTTC.

In its sample, this clone was seen once. V usage is TRBV10-3 and J usage is TRBJ1-1; D is ambiguous. Germline V CDR1 and CDR2: ENHRY, SYGVKD. The V end lost 8 bases, the J end lost 1 base, and 11 bases lay between the germline ends. There are 13 residues in the CDR3. CDR3 DNA sequence: TGTGCCATCTCCTGGGTCGGGAACACTGAAGCTTTCTTT. Protein: CAISWVGNTEAFF.

The rearrangement links TRBV30 to TRBJ1-1; D uncertain. Germline V gene lookup returns CDR1 GTSNPN and CDR2 SVGIG (reference sequence). This CDR3 spans 15 amino acids. Trimming cost V 4 bases and J 1 base, with 16 bases left between them. CDR3 bases: TGTGCCTGGAAAGGGCTCCTAGGGAAGAACACTGAAGCTTTCTTT. It translates to CAWKGLLGKNTEAFF.

The rearrangement links TRBV5-6 to TRBJ2-3; no reliable D call. The CDR3 sequence is 13 residues long. Germline CDR1 is SGHDT and CDR2 is YYEEEE. Trimming removed 0 bases from V and 2 bases from J, with 4 bases in between. The CDR3 region is CASSLDYTDTQYF. CDR3 bases: TGTGCCAGCAGCTTGGACTACACAGATACGCAGTATTTT.

The chain combines TRBV6-5 with TRBJ1-5; D is perhaps TRBD1 (5 bases). In germline, CDR1 is MNHEY, CDR2 SVGAGI. This CDR3 contains 15 residues. V was pared by 6 bases and J by 0 bases, with 12 bases between. In DNA, the CDR3 is TGTGCCAGCAGAGTCCGGGGGGATAGCAATCAGCCCCAGCATTTT. It encodes CASRVRGDSNQPQHF.

The rearrangement links TRBV18 to TRBJ1-2; no reliable D call. The CDR3 consists of 14 residues. Germline CDR1 reads KGHSH; CDR2 reads LQKENI. V was cut by 0 bases and J by 2 bases, with 7 bases left in between. CDR3 protein: CASSPPDRNYGYTF. The CDR3 DNA reads TGTGCCAGCTCACCACCGGACCGAAACTATGGCTACACCTTC.

The V call is TRBV3-1 (or the pseudogene TRBV3-2), the J call TRBJ1-2, with 8 bases that match TRBD1. The CDR3 sequence is 13 residues long. CDR1 is LGHDT and CDR2 is YNNKEL in the germline V gene (reference sequence). J was trimmed by 6 bases and V by 4 bases; bases with no gene match: 4. CDR3 in amino acids: CASSPDRANGYTF. The CDR3 nucleotides are TGTGCCAGCAGCCCGGACAGGGCCAATGGCTACACCTTC.

J is TRBJ2-5 and V is TRBV18, with D perhaps matching TRBD1 or TRBD2 (5 bases each). V was cut by 2 bases and J by 5 bases, with 15 bases left in between. The CDR3 length is 15 residues. The germline CDR1 and CDR2 sequences are KGHSH and LQKENI. CDR3 in amino acids: CASSPRGKTGETQYF. The DNA for the CDR3 is TGTGCCAGCTCACCAAGGGGCAAAACGGGGGAGACCCAGTACTTC.

This chain joins TRBV6-2 or TRBV6-3 and TRBJ2-7; tentatively, D is TRBD2 (6 bases). V lost 2 bases, J lost 0 bases, and 17 bases lay in between. The germline V gene has CDR1 MNHEY and CDR2 SVGEGT. This CDR3 has 17 amino acids. The CDR3 sequence is CASSYVLPGGISYEQYF. DNA for the CDR3: TGTGCCAGCAGTTACGTCCTCCCGGGCGGGATCTCCTACGAGCAGTACTTC.

The gene calls are TRBV6-2 or TRBV6-3 and TRBJ1-1; maybe TRBD1 (5 bases). Trimming took off 6 bases at V and 2 bases at J, with 19 bases between the two ends. CDR3 length: 16 amino acids. The germline gives CDR1 MNHEY, CDR2 SVGEGT. CDR3 coding DNA: TGTGCCAGCAGCTCTATCTGGGACGGTGGTAACACTGAAGCTTTCTTT. Protein sequence: CASSSIWDGGNTEAFF.